This T cell receptor (beta chain) emerged from a study of blood T cell repertoires in COVID-19. Study information: Acute and convalescent COVID-19 samples came from the United States, Italy and Spain. PBMCs, B-cell-depleted T cells, or T cells were the source of the cDNA or gDNA that made up the material.

In the authors' methods: Amplification with reference gene primers provided the estimates of nucleated cell counts. Sequenced by immunoSEQ multiplex PCR; TCRdb stores in-frame clones only, minus some. V and J calls and clone size come straight from that table; D and trimming were deduced from the DNA. The sample has 100,000 to 150,000 clones, approximately 80% seen once. Germline V gives CDR1 DFQATT, CDR2 SNEGSKA (reference sequence). This CDR3 is 13 amino acids long. Trimming pared 3 bases from V and 6 bases from J, leaving 13 bases between. V is TRBV20-1 and J is TRBJ2-3; TRBD2 is a possible D gene (6 bases). Material for sequencing was peripheral blood. The sequence came from a woman between 50 and 59 years old with acute or convalescent COVID-19. CDR3 bases: TGCAGTGCTAGTTTGGGAAGCGGGGATACGCAGTATTTT. Its translation is CSASLGSGDTQYF.